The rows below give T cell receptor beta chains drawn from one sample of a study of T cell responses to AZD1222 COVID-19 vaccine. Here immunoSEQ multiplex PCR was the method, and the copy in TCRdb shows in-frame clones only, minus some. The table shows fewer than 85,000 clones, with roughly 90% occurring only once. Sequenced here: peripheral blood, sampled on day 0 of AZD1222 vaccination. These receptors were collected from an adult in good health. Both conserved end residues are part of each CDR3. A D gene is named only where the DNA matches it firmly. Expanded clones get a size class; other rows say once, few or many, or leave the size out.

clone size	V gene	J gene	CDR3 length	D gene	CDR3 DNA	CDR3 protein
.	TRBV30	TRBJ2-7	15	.	TGTGCCTGGAGAGGTTCCGACAGGTCCTCCTACGAGCAGTACTTC	CAWRGSDRSSYEQYF
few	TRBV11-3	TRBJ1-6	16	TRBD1	TGTGCCAGCAGCTTAGGCGGGACAGGGGGCTTTTCACCCCTCCACTTT	CASSLGGTGGFSPLHF
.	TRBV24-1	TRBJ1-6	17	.	TGTGCCACCAGTGATTTCTGGCCTAGCTCCTATAATTCACCCCTCCACTTT	CATSDFWPSSYNSPLHF
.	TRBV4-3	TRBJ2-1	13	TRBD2	TGCGCCAGCAGCCTTCTGGGGAGGGATGAGCAGTTCTTC	CASSLLGRDEQFF
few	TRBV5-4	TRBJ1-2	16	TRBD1	TGTGCCAGCAGCTGGGGACAGGGGGCACGGACCTATGGCTACACCTTC	CASSWGQGARTYGYTF
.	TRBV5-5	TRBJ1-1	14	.	TGTGCCAGCAGCTTGGGAGGGGCCGGGACTGAAGCTTTCTTT	CASSLGGAGTEAFF
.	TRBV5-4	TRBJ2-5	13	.	TGTGCCAGCAGCTTGTGGGGGGATGAGACCCAGTACTTC	CASSLWGDETQYF
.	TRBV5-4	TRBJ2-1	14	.	TGTGCCAGCAGCCGTAGTGGCCCCTACAATGAGCAGTTCTTC	CASSRSGPYNEQFF
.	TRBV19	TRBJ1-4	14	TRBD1	TGTGCCAGTAAAGGGGGACAGTCTAATGAAAAACTGTTTTTT	CASKGGQSNEKLFF
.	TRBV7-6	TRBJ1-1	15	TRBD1	TGTGCCAGCAGCCCTCGACAGGGTTCAGCCACTGAAGCTTTCTTT	CASSPRQGSATEAFF
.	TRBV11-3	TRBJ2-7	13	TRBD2	TGTGCCAGCAAAATAGCGGGAGTGTACGAGCAGTACTTC	CASKIAGVYEQYF
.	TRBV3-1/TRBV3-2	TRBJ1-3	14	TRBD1	TGTGCCAGCAGCCCGCGGGACAGCGGAAACACCATATATTTT	CASSPRDSGNTIYF
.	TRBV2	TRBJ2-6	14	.	TGTGCCAGCAGTGACACCTCTGGGGCCAACGTCCTGACTTTC	CASSDTSGANVLTF